This entry lists 10 T cell receptor beta chains sequenced from one sample in a study of T-cell memory formation after mild COVID-19. TCRdb re-derived calls from the 5' RACE reads in MiXCR, one entry per CDR3 protein. The data contain around 60,000 distinct CDR3 sequences, 9.5% of them singletons. The material sequenced was PBMCs or a T cell subset sorted from them (not recorded which). The receptors were gathered from a man younger than 30 who had mild COVID-19 (a few samples of this study predate the infection). Cell type and time point are not known.

The table lists this clonotype with a few counts. V usage is TRBV4-2 and J usage is TRBJ2-7; D is possibly TRBD1 (6 bases). V lost 0 bases and J 0 bases, leaving 12 bases between the germline ends. This CDR3 spans 16 amino acids. Germline V gives CDR1 LGHNA, CDR2 YNFKEQ. CDR3 protein: CASSQDIRGSSYEQYF. In nucleotides, the CDR3 is TGTGCCAGCAGCCAAGATATCAGGGGATCCTCCTACGAGCAGTACTTC.

In its sample, this clonotype was seen a few times. This chain uses TRBV6-2 or TRBV6-3 with TRBJ2-3; weak D call: TRBD2 (6 bases). The CDR3 totals 14 residues. Germline lookup yields CDR1 MNHEY and CDR2 SVGEGT. V was cut by 5 bases and J by 9 bases, with 18 bases left in between. The CDR3 sequence is CASSNGTLLRTQYF. The CDR3 region has the DNA TGTGCCAGCAGTAACGGGACTCTTCTACGCACGCAGTATTTT.

This clonotype was seen a few times. The rearrangement uses TRBV7-2 and TRBJ2-1; TRBD2 matches at 10 bases. V lost 5 bases to trimming and J lost 7 bases; unmatched junction nucleotides: 14. Germline V gene data show CDR1 as SGHTA and CDR2 as FQGNSA. The CDR3 contains 17 residues. CDR3 sequence (DNA): TGTGCCAGCAGCCTCACCCCTTCTAGCGGGGGTCTAAATGAGCAGTTCTTC. Translating gives CASSLTPSSGGLNEQFF.

This clonotype was counted many times. The J gene is TRBJ2-7, the V gene TRBV6-6; no clear D gene. The CDR3 extends over 13 amino acids. The V gene's germline CDR1 is MNHNY and CDR2 SVGAGI (reference sequence). The ends were cut back, 1 base at V and 1 base at J, with 5 bases in the middle. The CDR3 sequence: CASSYYTSYEQYF. CDR3 bases: TGTGCCAGCAGTTACTACACTTCCTACGAGCAGTACTTC.

This clonotype was observed a handful of times. The rearrangement links TRBV15 to TRBJ2-5, with D perhaps given as TRBD1 or TRBD2 (5 bases each). The V end was cut by 3 bases, the J end by 12 bases, with 20 bases between. The CDR3 is made up of 14 amino acids. Germline lookup yields CDR1 LNHNV and CDR2 YYDKDF (reference sequence). The CDR3 DNA follows: TGTGCCACCAGCAGGCCGGGGCACACCGGGACGAAGTACTTC. Translated: CATSRPGHTGTKYF.

The table lists this clonotype with a few counts. The chain employs TRBV5-1 and TRBJ1-3, with D possibly TRBD1 on 5 matching bases. V was shortened by 0 bases and J by 4 bases, with 8 bases between the two germline ends. The CDR3 runs 14 residues. Germline values: CDR1 SGHRS, CDR2 YFSETQ. The DNA for the CDR3 is TGCGCCAGCAGCTTGGTAGGGGTCGGAAACACCATATATTTT. Translating gives CASSLVGVGNTIYF.

This clonotype was recorded a few times. This chain joins TRBV20-1 and TRBJ1-5; D ambiguous. The CDR3 consists of 14 residues. V was clipped by 1 base and J by 3 bases, with 10 bases between them. Germline V CDR1 and CDR2: DFQATT, SNEGSKA (reference sequence). CDR3 region: CSARAQATNQPQHF. In DNA, the CDR3 is TGCAGTGCTAGAGCCCAGGCCACCAATCAGCCCCAGCATTTT.

This clonotype was observed a handful of times. The V and J genes are TRBV4-1 and TRBJ2-7, with D tentatively TRBD2 (6 bases). CDR3 size: 12 residues. Germline V gene lookup returns CDR1 MGHRA and CDR2 YSYEKL. Trimming took off 4 bases at V and 13 bases at J, with 17 bases between the two ends. CDR3 in amino acids: CASSPVGGSIYV. The DNA for the CDR3 is TGCGCCAGCAGCCCCGTCGGAGGGTCGATATACGTC.

The rearrangement links TRBV4-1 to TRBJ2-3; no reliable D call. Trimming shortened V by 1 base and J by 0 bases, and 8 bases separated the two germline ends. CDR1 MGHRA and CDR2 YSYEKL come from the germline V gene. This CDR3 has 15 amino acids. The CDR3, as DNA: TGCGCCAGCAGCCAAGTTAAGCAAAGCACAGATACGCAGTATTTT. It is translated as CASSQVKQSTDTQYF.

The sample holds a few counts of this clonotype. The chain has TRBV29-1 and TRBJ1-2; D not resolved. Trimming shortened V by 4 bases and J by 5 bases, and 14 bases separated the two germline ends. The germline V gene encodes CDR1 SQVTM and CDR2 ANQGSEA. The CDR3 totals 13 residues. This CDR3 is CSVGEPTPYGYTF. The CDR3 DNA reads TGCAGCGTTGGAGAGCCGACCCCTTATGGCTACACCTTC.